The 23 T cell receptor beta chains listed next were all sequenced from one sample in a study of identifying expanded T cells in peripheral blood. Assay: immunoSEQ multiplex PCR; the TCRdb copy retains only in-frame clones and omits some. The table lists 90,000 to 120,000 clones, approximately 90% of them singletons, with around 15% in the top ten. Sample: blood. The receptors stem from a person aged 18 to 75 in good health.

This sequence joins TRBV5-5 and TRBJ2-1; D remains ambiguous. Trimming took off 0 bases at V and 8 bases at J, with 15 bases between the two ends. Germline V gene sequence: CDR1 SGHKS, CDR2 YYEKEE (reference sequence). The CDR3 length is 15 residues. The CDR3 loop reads CASSLGAALSHEQFF. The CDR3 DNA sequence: TGTGCCAGCAGCTTGGGGGCCGCCCTATCCCATGAGCAGTTCTTC.

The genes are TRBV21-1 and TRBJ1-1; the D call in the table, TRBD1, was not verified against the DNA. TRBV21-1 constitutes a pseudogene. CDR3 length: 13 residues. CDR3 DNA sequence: TGTGCCAGCAGCAAAGCCAGGGGCACTGAAGCTTTCTTT. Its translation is CASSKARGTEAFF.

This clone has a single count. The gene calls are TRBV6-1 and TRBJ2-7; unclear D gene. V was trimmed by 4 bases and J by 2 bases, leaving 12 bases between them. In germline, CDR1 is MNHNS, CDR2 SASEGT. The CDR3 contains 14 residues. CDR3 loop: CASSAWPGPYEQYF. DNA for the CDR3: TGTGCCAGCAGTGCCTGGCCAGGTCCCTACGAGCAGTACTTC.

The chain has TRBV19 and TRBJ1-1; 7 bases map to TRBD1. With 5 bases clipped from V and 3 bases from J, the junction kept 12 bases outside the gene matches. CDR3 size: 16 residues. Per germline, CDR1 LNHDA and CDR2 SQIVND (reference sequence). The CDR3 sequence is CASSDWTGGKDTEAFF. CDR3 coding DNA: TGTGCCAGTAGTGATTGGACAGGAGGGAAGGACACTGAAGCTTTCTTT. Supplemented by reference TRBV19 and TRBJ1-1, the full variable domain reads DGGITQSPKYLFRKEGQNVTLSCEQNLNHDAMYWYRQDPGQGLRLIYYSQIVNDFQKGDIAEGYSVSREKKESFPLTVTSAQKNPTAFYLCASSDWTGGKDTEAFFGQGTRLTVV.

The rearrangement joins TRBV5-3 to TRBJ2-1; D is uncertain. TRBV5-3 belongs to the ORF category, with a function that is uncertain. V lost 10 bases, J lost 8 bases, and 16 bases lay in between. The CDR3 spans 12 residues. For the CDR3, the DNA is TGTGCCGGATCCTGGATCGGGTATGAGCAGTTCTTC. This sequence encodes CAGSWIGYEQFF.

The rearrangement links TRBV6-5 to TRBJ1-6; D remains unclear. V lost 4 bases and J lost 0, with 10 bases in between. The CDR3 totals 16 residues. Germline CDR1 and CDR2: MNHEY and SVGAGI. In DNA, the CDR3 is TGTGCCAGCAGTTCGGGCAGGAGCTCCTATAATTCACCCCTCCACTTT. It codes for CASSSGRSSYNSPLHF.

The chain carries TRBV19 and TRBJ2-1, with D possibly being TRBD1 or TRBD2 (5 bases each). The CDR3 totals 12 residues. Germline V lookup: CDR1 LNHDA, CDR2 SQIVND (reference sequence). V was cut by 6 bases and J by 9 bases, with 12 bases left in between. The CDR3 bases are TGTGCCAGTAGCCGCCAGAGGGGTGAGCAGTTCTTC. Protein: CASSRQRGEQFF.

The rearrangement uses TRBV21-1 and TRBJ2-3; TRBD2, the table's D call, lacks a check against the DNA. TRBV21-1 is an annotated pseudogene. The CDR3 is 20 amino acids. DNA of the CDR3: TGTGCCAGCAGCACAGGCCGGCGTACTAGCGGGGGGCCTAGCACAGATACGCAGTATTTT. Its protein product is CASSTGRRTSGGPSTDTQYF.

The CDR3 DNA reads TGTGCCAGTAGGTCAAGGGGCTGGGATTCACCCCTCCACTTT. It codes for CASRSRGWDSPLHF. The V and J genes are TRBV19 and TRBJ1-6; a possible D gene is TRBD1 (5 bases). The V and J ends lost 6 bases and 8 bases respectively, with 14 bases between them. CDR1 is LNHDA and CDR2 is SQIVND in the germline V gene (reference sequence). The CDR3 totals 14 residues.

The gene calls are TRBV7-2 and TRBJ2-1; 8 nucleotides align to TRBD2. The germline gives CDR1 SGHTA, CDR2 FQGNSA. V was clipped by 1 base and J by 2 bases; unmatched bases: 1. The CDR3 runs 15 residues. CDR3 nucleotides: TGTGCCAGCAGCTTAGTAGCGGGGACCTACAATGAGCAGTTCTTC. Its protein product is CASSLVAGTYNEQFF.

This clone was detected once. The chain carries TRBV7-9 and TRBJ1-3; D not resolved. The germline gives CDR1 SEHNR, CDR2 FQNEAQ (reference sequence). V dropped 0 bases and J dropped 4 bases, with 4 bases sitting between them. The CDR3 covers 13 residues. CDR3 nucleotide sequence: TGTGCCAGCAGCTTAGCGCACGGAAACACCATATATTTT. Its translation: CASSLAHGNTIYF.

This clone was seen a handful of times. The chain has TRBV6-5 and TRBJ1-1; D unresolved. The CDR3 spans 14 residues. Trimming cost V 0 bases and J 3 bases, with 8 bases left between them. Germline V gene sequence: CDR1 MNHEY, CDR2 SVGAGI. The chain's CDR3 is CASSYSFVDTEAFF. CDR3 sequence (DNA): TGTGCCAGCAGTTACTCGTTTGTGGACACTGAAGCTTTCTTT.

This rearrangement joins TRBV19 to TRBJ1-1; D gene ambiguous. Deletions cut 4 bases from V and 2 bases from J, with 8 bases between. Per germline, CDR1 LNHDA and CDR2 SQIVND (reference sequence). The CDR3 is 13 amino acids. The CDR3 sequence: CASSRTPNTEAFF. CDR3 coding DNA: TGTGCCAGTAGTAGGACTCCCAACACTGAAGCTTTCTTT.

The CDR3 DNA follows: TGTGCCAGCCTGGGGGGTTGGCAAGGCTACACCTTC. Protein sequence: CASLGGWQGYTF. The V gene is TRBV2, the J gene TRBJ1-2, with a tentative D call TRBD1 (5 bases). CDR1 is SNHLY and CDR2 is FYNNEI in the germline V gene. This CDR3 comprises 12 residues. V was cut by 8 bases and J by 8 bases, with 15 bases left in between.

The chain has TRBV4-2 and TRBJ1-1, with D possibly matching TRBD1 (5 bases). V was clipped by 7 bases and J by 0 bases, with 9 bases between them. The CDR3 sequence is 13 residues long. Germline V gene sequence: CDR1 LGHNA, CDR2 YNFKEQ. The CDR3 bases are TGTGCCAGCAAACAGGACCTGAACACTGAAGCTTTCTTT. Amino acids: CASKQDLNTEAFF.

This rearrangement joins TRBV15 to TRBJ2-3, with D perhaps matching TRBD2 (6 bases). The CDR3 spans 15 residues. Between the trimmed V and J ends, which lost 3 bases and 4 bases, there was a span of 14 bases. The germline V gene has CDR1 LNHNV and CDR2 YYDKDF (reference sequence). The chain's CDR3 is CATSRARGFPDTQYF. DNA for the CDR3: TGTGCCACCAGCAGGGCGCGGGGTTTCCCAGATACGCAGTATTTT.

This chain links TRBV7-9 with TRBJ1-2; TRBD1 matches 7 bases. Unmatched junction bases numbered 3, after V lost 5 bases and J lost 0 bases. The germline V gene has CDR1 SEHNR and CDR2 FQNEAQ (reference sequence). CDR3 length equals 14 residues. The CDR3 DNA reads TGTGCCAGCAGCCTCGGACAGGCTAACTATGGCTACACCTTC. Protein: CASSLGQANYGYTF.

CDR3 DNA: TGTGCCAGCACCCGGGGCGGGGCGTGGGAAGACTATGGCTACACCTTC. This translates into CASTRGGAWEDYGYTF. The rearrangement uses TRBV6-6 and TRBJ1-2; tentatively, D is TRBD1 (5 bases). The germline gives CDR1 MNHNY, CDR2 SVGAGI (reference sequence). This CDR3 spans 16 amino acids. Trimming pared 7 bases from V and 3 bases from J, leaving 21 bases between.

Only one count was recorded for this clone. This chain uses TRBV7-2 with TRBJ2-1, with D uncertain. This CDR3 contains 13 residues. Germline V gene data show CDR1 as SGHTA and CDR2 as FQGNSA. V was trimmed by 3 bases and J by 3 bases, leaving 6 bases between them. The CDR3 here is CASSLASYNEQFF. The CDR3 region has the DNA TGTGCCAGCAGCTTGGCCAGCTACAATGAGCAGTTCTTC. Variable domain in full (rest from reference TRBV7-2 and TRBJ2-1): GAGVSQSPSNKVTEKGKDVELRCDPISGHTALYWYRQSLGQGLEFLIYFQGNSAPDKSGLPSDRFSAERTGGSVSTLTIQRTQQEDSAVYLCASSLASYNEQFFGPGTRLTVL.

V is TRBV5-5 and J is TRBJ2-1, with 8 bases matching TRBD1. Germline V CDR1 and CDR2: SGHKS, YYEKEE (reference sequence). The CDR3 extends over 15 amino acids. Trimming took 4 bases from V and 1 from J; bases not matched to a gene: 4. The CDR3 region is CASSQQGESYNEQFF. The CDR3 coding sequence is TGTGCCAGCAGCCAACAGGGGGAGTCCTACAATGAGCAGTTCTTC.

Here the CDR3 reads CASSFGGTDTQYF. Written as DNA, the CDR3 is TGCGCCAGCAGCTTTGGGGGCACAGATACGCAGTATTTT. V and J are TRBV5-1 and TRBJ2-3; D ambiguous. V lost 2 bases, J lost 1 base, and 5 bases lay in between. Germline V lookup: CDR1 SGHRS, CDR2 YFSETQ. CDR3 length: 13 amino acids.

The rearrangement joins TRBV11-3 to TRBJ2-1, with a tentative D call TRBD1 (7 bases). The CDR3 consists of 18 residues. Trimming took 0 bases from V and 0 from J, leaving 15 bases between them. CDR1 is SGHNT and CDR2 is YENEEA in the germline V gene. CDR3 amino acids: CASSLDQGGTNSYNEQFF. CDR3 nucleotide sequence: TGTGCCAGCAGCTTAGATCAGGGGGGAACCAACTCCTACAATGAGCAGTTCTTC. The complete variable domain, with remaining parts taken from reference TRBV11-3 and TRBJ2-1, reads EAGVVQSPRYKIIEKKQPVAFWCNPISGHNTLYWYLQNLGQGPELLIRYENEEAVDDSQLPKDRFSAERLKGVDSTLKIQPAELGDSAVYLCASSLDQGGTNSYNEQFFGPGTRLTVL.

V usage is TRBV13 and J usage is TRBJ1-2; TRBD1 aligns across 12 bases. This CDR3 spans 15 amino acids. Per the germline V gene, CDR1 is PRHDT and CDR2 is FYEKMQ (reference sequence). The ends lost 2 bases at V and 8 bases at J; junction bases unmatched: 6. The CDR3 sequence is CASSLPGQGAKGYTF. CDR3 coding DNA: TGTGCCAGCAGCTTACCGGGACAGGGGGCGAAGGGCTACACCTTC.